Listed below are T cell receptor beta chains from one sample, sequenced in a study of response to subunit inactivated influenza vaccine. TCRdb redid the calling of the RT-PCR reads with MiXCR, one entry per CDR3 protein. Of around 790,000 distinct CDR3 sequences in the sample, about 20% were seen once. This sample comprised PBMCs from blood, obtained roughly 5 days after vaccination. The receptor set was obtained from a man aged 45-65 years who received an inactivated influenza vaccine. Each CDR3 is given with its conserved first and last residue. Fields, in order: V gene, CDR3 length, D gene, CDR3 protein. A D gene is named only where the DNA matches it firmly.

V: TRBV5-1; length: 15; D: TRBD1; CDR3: CASSLGGTGNSEQYF
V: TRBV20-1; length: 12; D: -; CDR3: CSAPAQDYEQYF
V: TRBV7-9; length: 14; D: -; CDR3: CASSLMALRAEAFF
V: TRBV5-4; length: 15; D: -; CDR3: CASSFLPGSTDTQYF
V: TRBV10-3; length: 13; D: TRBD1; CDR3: CAIRSQGVYEQYF
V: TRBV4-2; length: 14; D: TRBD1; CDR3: CASSQTGQGGTQYF
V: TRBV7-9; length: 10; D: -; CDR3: CASSFEGYTF
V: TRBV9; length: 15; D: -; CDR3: CASSVGSVAGEEQYF
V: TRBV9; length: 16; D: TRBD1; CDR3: CASSVRDRPFGETQYF
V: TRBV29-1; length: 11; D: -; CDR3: CSVGQYNEQFF
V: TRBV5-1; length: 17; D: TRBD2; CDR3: CASSFGSSGGPTDTQYF
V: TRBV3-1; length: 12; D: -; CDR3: CASSQDPGGYTF
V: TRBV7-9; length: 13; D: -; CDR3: CASSFVASDTQYF
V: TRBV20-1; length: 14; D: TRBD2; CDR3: CSAGRREGYNEQFF
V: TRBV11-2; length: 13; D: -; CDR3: CASRSLGRNEQFF
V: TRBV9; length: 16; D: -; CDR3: CASSVEGLGGNYGYTF
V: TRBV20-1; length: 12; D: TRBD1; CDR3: CSAPGQGFEQFF